This T cell receptor (beta chain) was sequenced in a study of shared clonotypes between healthy human individuals. Naive CD8 cells comprised CD45RO-negative, CCR7-positively selected cells, excluding terminally differentiated effector memory CD45RA+ cells. Losses at the gene ends were 7 bases for V and 7 bases for J; bases not matched to a gene: 6. The germline CDR1 and CDR2 sequences are WSHSY and SAAADI. The CDR3 sequence is 14 residues long. The data were produced by immunoSEQ multiplex PCR, yet TCRdb's version contains in-frame clones alone and is incomplete. The repertoire holds around 2,000,000 clones, roughly 91% seen once, with 1.5% to 2% in the top ten.

The gene calls are TRBV10-2 and TRBJ2-1, with 11 bases fitting TRBD2. The receptor was derived from a man between 18 and 29 years old in good health. Some clones in this sample may be carry-over from other donors' samples. The specimen sequenced was naive CD8+ T cells from PBMCs. The CDR3, as DNA: TGCGCCAGCAACGGGACTAGCGGAAATAATGAGCAGTTCTTC. This sequence encodes CASNGTSGNNEQFF.